The clone carrying this T cell receptor beta chain was recorded only once. Its matching antigen is unknown. Sequencing was performed with immunoSEQ multiplex PCR; in TCRdb, only in-frame clones are kept and a portion is missing. This sample has about 2.4 million clones, with approximately 93% found just once. Germline V gene sequence: CDR1 MDHEN, CDR2 SYDVKM. The CDR3 is 16 residues long. Trimming stripped 6 bases from V and 0 bases from J, with 15 bases between. The data belong to a study of shared clonotypes between healthy human individuals. Study-wide results and caveats: Only blood underwent sampling, and tissue repertoires likely differ. Clonotypes that were shared across a handful of donors made up roughly 5% of naive CD4 clonotypes.

The chain has TRBV28 and TRBJ1-5; D unresolved. The TCR was taken from a man between 18 and 35 years old in good health. Some clones in this sample may be carry-over from other donors' samples. Sequenced: naive CD4+ T cells from PBMCs. Subset here: CD45RA+ positively selected. The CDR3 protein is CASSRLWSDSNQPQHF. The CDR3 nucleotides read TGTGCCAGCAGCCGCTTATGGTCTGATAGCAATCAGCCCCAGCATTTT.